Each of the 23 T cell receptor beta chains below was sequenced from the same sample in a study of T cells in Graves' hyperthyroidism and ophthalmopathy. RNA transcripts provided the source from which TCR beta CDR3 regions were amplified. First-round RT-PCR of the TCR CDR3 relied on the HTBI primer set. TCRdb re-derived calls from the multiplex PCR reads in MiXCR, one entry per CDR3 protein. The data contain hundreds of thousands of distinct CDR3 sequences, more than 12% of them seen just once; the ten biggest clones take up approximately 12%. The sequenced material came from blood. These receptors were collected from a woman aged 45-59 years with Graves' ophthalmopathy.

This clonotype occurred a few times. The V call is TRBV20-1, the J call TRBJ1-1; 7 positions match TRBD1. The trim removed 5 bases at V and 0 bases at J, leaving 3 bases unmatched. The V gene's germline CDR1 is DFQATT and CDR2 SNEGSKA (reference sequence). The CDR3 has 13 residues. The CDR3 loop is CSAQTGMNTEAFF. The CDR3 region has the DNA TGCAGTGCTCAGACAGGGATGAACACTGAAGCTTTCTTT.

This clonotype was detected a few times. The V gene is TRBV29-1, the J gene TRBJ2-7; TRBD1 aligns across 8 bases. The ends lost 7 bases at V and 4 bases at J; junction bases unmatched: 9. The CDR3 consists of 13 residues. CDR1 and CDR2 from the germline V gene are SQVTM and ANQGSEA. CDR3 sequence: CSAFGTGPYEQYF. CDR3 coding DNA: TGCAGCGCCTTTGGGACAGGCCCATACGAGCAGTACTTC.

In its sample, this clonotype was seen a few times. This sequence joins TRBV12-5 and TRBJ1-2; tentative D call: TRBD1 (6 bases). The CDR3 is 15 residues long. Germline CDR1 reads LGHNT; CDR2 reads FRNRAP. Trimming took off 3 bases at V and 2 bases at J, with 13 bases between the two ends. DNA for the CDR3: TGTGCTAGTGGTTTAGCGACAGGAAAAAACTATGGCTACACCTTC. Translation gives CASGLATGKNYGYTF.

The sample holds many counts of this clonotype. The rearrangement uses TRBV11-2 and TRBJ2-1, with 11 bases lining up with TRBD2. The CDR3 has 17 residues. CDR1 SGHAT and CDR2 FQNNGV come from the germline V gene. V was pared by 5 bases and J by 3 bases, with 9 bases of the junction left unmatched. CDR3 amino acids: CASSLKLAGVIYNEQFF. The CDR3 DNA reads TGTGCCAGCAGCCTCAAACTAGCGGGAGTTATCTACAATGAGCAGTTCTTC.

This clonotype was seen at least ten times. The rearrangement links TRBV20-1 to TRBJ2-3, with D maybe TRBD1 (5 bases). Trimming stripped 5 bases from V and 0 bases from J, with 9 bases between. The germline gives CDR1 DFQATT, CDR2 SNEGSKA (reference sequence). The CDR3 loop spans 13 amino acids. The CDR3 DNA follows: TGCAGTGCTCTTGGGGCTAGCACAGATACGCAGTATTTT. It codes for CSALGASTDTQYF.

The chain carries TRBV7-2 and TRBJ1-6; D gene uncertain. This CDR3 is built from 16 residues. Germline V lookup: CDR1 SGHTA, CDR2 FQGNSA. Trimming removed 5 bases at V and 4 bases at J, with 15 bases between. CDR3 bases: TGTGCCAGCAGCCGCCACGCGGGAAGATATAATTCACCCCTCCACTTT. Translation gives CASSRHAGRYNSPLHF.

Ten or more counts support this clonotype. The chain carries TRBV7-2 and TRBJ1-5; D unresolved. The V gene's germline CDR1 is SGHTA and CDR2 FQGNSA. Trimming removed 1 base from V and 6 bases from J, with 10 bases in between. This CDR3 has 14 amino acids. CDR3: CASSLVVGPQPQHF. The CDR3 nucleotides read TGTGCCAGCAGCTTAGTGGTAGGGCCTCAGCCCCAGCATTTT.

The J gene is TRBJ1-2, the V gene TRBV7-9; no clear D. This CDR3 is built from 14 residues. From germline, CDR1 is SEHNR and CDR2 FQNEAQ (reference sequence). Trimming removed 1 base at V and 4 bases at J, with 10 bases between. CDR3 sequence: CASSLGRGTYGYTF. CDR3 nucleotides: TGTGCCAGCAGCTTAGGTCGGGGTACCTATGGCTACACCTTC.

This clonotype has a count of ten or more. V usage is TRBV2 and J usage is TRBJ2-2; the D is unclear. Germline V gene lookup returns CDR1 SNHLY and CDR2 FYNNEI. The CDR3 is 12 residues long. The V and J ends lost 6 bases and 4 bases respectively, with 6 bases between them. The CDR3 region is CASRSSTGELFF. CDR3 nucleotide sequence: TGTGCCAGCAGAAGTTCCACCGGGGAGCTGTTTTTT. The entire variable domain, with the rest obtained from reference TRBV2 and TRBJ2-2, is as follows: EPEVTQTPSHQVTQMGQEVILRCVPISNHLYFYWYRQILGQKVEFLVSFYNNEISEKSEIFDDQFSVERPDGSNFTLKIRSTKLEDSAMYFCASRSSTGELFFGEGSRLTVL.

V usage is TRBV10-3 and J usage is TRBJ2-3; 7 nucleotides match TRBD1. The germline gives CDR1 ENHRY, CDR2 SYGVKD. J gave up 6 bases and V 3 bases, and 9 bases lay outside the gene matches. This CDR3 is 15 amino acids long. CDR3 sequence: CAISERGQPRDTQYF. CDR3 DNA sequence: TGTGCCATCAGTGAAAGGGGACAGCCTAGGGATACGCAGTATTTT.

This clonotype was observed many times. This chain connects TRBV11-2 to TRBJ2-5; 7 bases are a match to TRBD2. The CDR3 is 15 residues long. V was clipped by 5 bases and J by 12 bases; unmatched bases: 18. Germline V gene sequence: CDR1 SGHAT, CDR2 FQNNGV. CDR3 bases: TGTGCCAGCAGCCCAAGCAGCGGGACCCTACCCCCGGAGTACTTC. Its translation is CASSPSSGTLPPEYF.

The chain combines TRBV28 with TRBJ2-1; TRBD2 matches at 8 bases. The V segment lost 8 bases and the J segment 6 bases; nucleotides outside the gene matches: 12. Germline V lookup: CDR1 MDHEN, CDR2 SYDVKM. This CDR3 comprises 15 residues. The CDR3: CASSGLAVSVNEQFF. CDR3 in DNA: TGTGCCAGCTCCGGACTAGCTGTCTCCGTCAATGAGCAGTTCTTC. Full variable domain (rest looked up from reference TRBV28 and TRBJ2-1): DVKVTQSSRYLVKRTGEKVFLECVQDMDHENMFWYRQDPGLGLRLIYFSYDVKMKEKGDIPEGYSVSREKKERFSLILESASTNQTSMYLCASSGLAVSVNEQFFGPGTRLTVL.

The gene calls are TRBV5-1 and TRBJ2-2; the D gene is possibly TRBD1 (5 bases). CDR3 length: 17 amino acids. Trimming stripped 0 bases from V and 5 bases from J, with 17 bases between. Germline CDR1 reads SGHRS; CDR2 reads YFSETQ. CDR3 sequence reads: CASSLGPSATETGELFF. As DNA, the CDR3 is TGCGCCAGCAGCTTGGGGCCCTCCGCGACAGAGACCGGGGAGCTGTTTTTT.

This clonotype was seen repeatedly, ten times or more. This chain uses TRBV27 with TRBJ2-6; D is unresolved. Trimming left V 6 bases short and J 1 base short, with 7 bases between. There are 14 residues in the CDR3. Germline V gives CDR1 MNHEY, CDR2 SMNVEV (reference sequence). The CDR3 DNA is TGTGCCAGCAGCTTGAGTTCTGGGGCCAACGTCCTGACTTTC. This translates into CASSLSSGANVLTF.

This clonotype showed up just a few times. One end of the junction is discordant with germline, which a read error may explain. The CDR3 loop is CASSQDGTFQSNEQFF. For the CDR3, the DNA is TGTGCCAGCAGCCAAGATGGGACTTTCCAGTCCAATGAGCAGTTCTTC. This chain uses TRBV4-1 with TRBJ2-1, with a tentative D call TRBD2 (6 bases). The germline V gene has CDR1 MGHRA and CDR2 YSYEKL. The CDR3 runs 16 residues.

There are many counts of this clonotype. The chain links TRBV28 to TRBJ2-1; D is uncertain. The CDR3 has 15 amino acids. Germline loops: CDR1 MDHEN, CDR2 SYDVKM. Trimming took off 6 bases at V and 0 bases at J, with 12 bases between the two ends. The CDR3 coding sequence is TGTGCCAGCAGGACACCTACGCTCTCCTACAATGAGCAGTTCTTC. It translates to CASRTPTLSYNEQFF.

This clonotype was seen ten or more times. The rearrangement joins TRBV5-6 to TRBJ2-7, with TRBD1 identical over 8 bases. The length of the CDR3 is 17 residues. Trimming cost V 6 bases and J 6 bases; bases outside gene matches: 20. The V gene's germline CDR1 is SGHDT and CDR2 YYEEEE. CDR3 in amino acids: CASTFGDTRDRYGEQYF. CDR3 in DNA: TGTGCCAGCACCTTTGGAGACACACGGGACAGGTACGGCGAGCAGTACTTC.

This clonotype occurred a few times. This chain connects TRBV4-3 to TRBJ2-1; D gene ambiguous. V lost 0 bases to trimming and J lost 10 bases, with 16 bases between them. The CDR3 is made up of 15 amino acids. Germline values: CDR1 LGHNA, CDR2 YSLEER. DNA for the CDR3: TGCGCCAGCAGCCAAGATCTCGCCGGGTCATGGGAGCAGTTCTTC. It specifies CASSQDLAGSWEQFF.

This sequence joins TRBV6-2 or TRBV6-3 and TRBJ2-3; D is uncertain. This CDR3 region has 13 residues. Germline-derived CDR1 and CDR2 are MNHEY and SVGEGT. The V and J ends lost 6 bases and 6 bases respectively, with 13 bases between them. CDR3 region: CASSPVYYDTQYF. The CDR3, as DNA: TGTGCCAGCAGCCCCGTATACTACGATACGCAGTATTTT.

The chain has TRBV5-1 and TRBJ1-4, with a tentative D call TRBD1 (5 bases). Per the germline V gene, CDR1 is SGHRS and CDR2 is YFSETQ. The CDR3 loop spans 14 amino acids. V gave up 4 bases and J gave up 4 bases, with 11 bases separating them. The DNA of the CDR3 is TGCGCCAGCAGCGTGGGACCGAATAATGAAAAACTGTTTTTT. This codes for CASSVGPNNEKLFF.

This clonotype came up many times. V is TRBV19 and J is TRBJ2-7, with 11 bases that match TRBD2. V dropped 9 bases and J dropped 4; count of bases not matched to a gene: 8. The CDR3 covers 14 residues. Per germline, CDR1 LNHDA and CDR2 SQIVND (reference sequence). The CDR3 here is CASSILAGAYEQYF. DNA for the CDR3: TGTGCCAGCAGCATACTAGCGGGAGCTTACGAGCAGTACTTC.

This clonotype was seen only a few times. A much larger clone lies one base from this, so it may be a read error. V and J are TRBV7-3 and TRBJ2-1; perhaps TRBD1 as D (7 bases). The J call may be wrong; the DNA end is better matched by TRBJ2-7. Germline V gene data show CDR1 as SGHTA and CDR2 as FQGTGA. The CDR3 is made up of 15 amino acids. CDR3 coding DNA: TGTGCCAGCAGCCGAACAGGGGACTCCTACAATGAGCAGTACTTC. Residues: CASSRTGDSYNEQYF.

This clonotype was detected ten times or more. The J gene is TRBJ1-2, the V gene TRBV5-5; D gene unclear. The V end lost 2 bases, the J end lost 3 bases, and 14 bases lay between the germline ends. The germline V gene encodes CDR1 SGHKS and CDR2 YYEKEE (reference sequence). CDR3 length equals 15 residues. CDR3 nucleotides: TGTGCCAGCAGCTTTGAGTTCGCACAACACTATGGCTACACCTTC. Protein sequence: CASSFEFAQHYGYTF.